These 7 T cell receptor beta chains originate from one sample sequenced in a study of cytomegalovirus exposure and HLA in healthy donors. Sequencing used immunoSEQ multiplex PCR; TCRdb keeps in-frame clones, though not all of them. The repertoire has around 150,000 clones, approximately 89% of them found once; the top ten carry 10%. The sample taken for sequencing was PBMCs. The receptors stem from a woman aged 18-30 years in good health and CMV-seropositive.

The chain uses TRBV13 and TRBJ2-1; a possible D gene is TRBD2 (6 bases). This CDR3 is 16 amino acids long. Germline CDR1 PRHDT, CDR2 FYEKMQ (reference sequence). Trimming left V 0 bases short and J 2 bases short, with 11 bases between. CDR3 sequence reads: CASSLGAGGTYNEQFF. In nucleotides, the CDR3 is TGTGCCAGCAGCTTAGGAGCGGGCGGGACCTACAATGAGCAGTTCTTC.

V and J are TRBV2 and TRBJ1-4, with 11 bases fitting TRBD1. V was clipped by 8 bases and J by 7 bases; unmatched bases: 0. Germline CDR1 is SNHLY and CDR2 is FYNNEI. The CDR3 loop spans 12 amino acids. The CDR3 region is CASGTGGEKLFF. The CDR3 region has the DNA TGTGCCAGCGGGACAGGGGGTGAAAAACTGTTTTTT.

The CDR3 sequence: CASSIEGSEAFF. The CDR3 nucleotides are TGTGCCAGTAGTATAGAGGGGAGTGAAGCTTTCTTT. The chain employs TRBV19 and TRBJ1-1, with D uncertain. Per the germline V gene, CDR1 is LNHDA and CDR2 is SQIVND (reference sequence). Trimming stripped 0 bases from V and 7 bases from J, with 6 bases between. There are 12 residues in the CDR3.

This chain links TRBV28 with TRBJ2-7, with 11 bases aligning to TRBD1. This CDR3 is built from 15 residues. Unmatched junction bases numbered 10, after V lost 10 bases and J lost 2 bases. Per the germline V gene, CDR1 is MDHEN and CDR2 is SYDVKM. This CDR3 is CAIGTGGSFTYEQYF. The CDR3 DNA reads TGTGCCATCGGGACAGGGGGTTCCTTTACCTACGAGCAGTACTTC. Supplemented by reference TRBV28 and TRBJ2-7, the full variable domain reads DVKVTQSSRYLVKRTGEKVFLECVQDMDHENMFWYRQDPGLGLRLIYFSYDVKMKEKGDIPEGYSVSREKKERFSLILESASTNQTSMYLCAIGTGGSFTYEQYFGPGTRLTVT.

This clone was detected a few times. The CDR3 reads CASSEAGYGYTF. CDR3 nucleotide sequence: TGTGCCAGCAGTGAAGCCGGCTATGGCTACACCTTC. V is TRBV2 and J is TRBJ1-2; D unclear. The CDR3 consists of 12 residues. With 0 bases removed from V and 4 bases from J, the gap between germline ends came to 3 bases. CDR1 and CDR2 from the germline V gene are SNHLY and FYNNEI.

The V call is TRBV10-3, the J call TRBJ2-7; 8 positions match TRBD2. Germline CDR1 is ENHRY and CDR2 is SYGVKD. V was clipped by 3 bases and J by 3 bases; unmatched bases: 10. The CDR3 has 16 amino acids. CDR3 sequence: CAISDSGTRLVYEQYF. The DNA for the CDR3 is TGTGCCATCAGTGATTCCGGGACTAGATTGGTCTACGAGCAGTACTTC.

On this clone itself: This specimen includes other DNA sequences encoding the same CDR3. The chain employs TRBV5-1 and TRBJ2-5; D ambiguous. Germline values: CDR1 SGHRS, CDR2 YFSETQ. The CDR3 sequence is 12 residues long. The germline V and J ends were trimmed by 4 bases and 2 bases, with 6 bases remaining between them. The CDR3 loop reads CASSGRQETQYF. CDR3 sequence (DNA): TGCGCCAGCAGCGGCAGGCAAGAGACCCAGTACTTC.